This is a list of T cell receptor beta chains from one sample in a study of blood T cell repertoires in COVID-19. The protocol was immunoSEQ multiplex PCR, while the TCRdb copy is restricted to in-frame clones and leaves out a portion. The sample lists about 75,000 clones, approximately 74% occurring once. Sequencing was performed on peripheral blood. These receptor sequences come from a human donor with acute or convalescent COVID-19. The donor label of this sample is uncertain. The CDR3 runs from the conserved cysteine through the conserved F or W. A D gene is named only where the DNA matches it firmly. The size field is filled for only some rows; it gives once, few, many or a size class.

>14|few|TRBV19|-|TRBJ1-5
CASSMQGVSSPQHF
TGTGCCAGTAGTATGCAAGGGGTTTCGAGTCCCCAGCATTTT
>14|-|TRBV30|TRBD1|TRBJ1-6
CAWSTDRVNSPLHF
TGTGCCTGGAGCACGGACAGGGTTAATTCACCCCTCCACTTT
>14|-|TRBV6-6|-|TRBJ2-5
CASSYGGNQETQYF
TGTGCCAGCAGTTACGGCGGGAACCAAGAGACCCAGTACTTC
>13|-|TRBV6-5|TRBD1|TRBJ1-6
CASRGDRASPLHF
TGTGCCAGCAGGGGGGACAGGGCTTCACCCCTCCACTTT
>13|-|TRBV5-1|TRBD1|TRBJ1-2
CASTGTGGWGYTF
TGCGCCAGTACCGGGACAGGCGGTTGGGGCTACACCTTC
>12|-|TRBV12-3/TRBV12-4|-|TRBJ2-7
CASSRDIYEQYF
TGTGCCAGCAGTCGGGACATCTACGAGCAGTACTTC
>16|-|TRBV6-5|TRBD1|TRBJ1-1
CASSSDRGGGHTEAFF
TGTGCCAGCAGTTCGGACAGGGGAGGCGGACACACTGAAGCTTTCTTT
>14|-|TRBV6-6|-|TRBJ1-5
CASSSAGDNQPQHF
TGTGCCAGCAGTTCCGCCGGGGACAATCAGCCCCAGCATTTT
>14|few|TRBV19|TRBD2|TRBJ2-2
CASAGTRDTGELFF
TGTGCCAGTGCCGGGACTAGGGACACCGGGGAGCTGTTTTTT
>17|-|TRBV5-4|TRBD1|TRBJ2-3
CASSLGGGQGKADTQYF
TGTGCCAGCAGCTTGGGCGGGGGACAGGGGAAGGCAGATACGCAGTATTTT
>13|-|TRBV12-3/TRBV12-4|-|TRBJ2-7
CASTTRGAVEQYF
TGTGCCAGCACTACGCGGGGAGCGGTGGAGCAGTACTTC
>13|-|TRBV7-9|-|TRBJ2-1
CASSLGVRGEQFF
TGTGCCAGCAGCCTCGGTGTCCGTGGTGAGCAGTTCTTC
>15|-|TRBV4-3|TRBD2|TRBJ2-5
CASSQTGTSGETQYF
TGCGCCAGCAGCCAAACCGGGACTAGCGGAGAGACCCAGTACTTC
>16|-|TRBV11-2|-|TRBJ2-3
CASSPLREALEDTQYF
TGTGCCAGCAGCCCACTGAGAGAGGCTCTAGAAGATACGCAGTATTTT
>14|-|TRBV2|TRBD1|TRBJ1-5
CASRGQGANQPQHF
TGTGCCAGCAGAGGACAGGGCGCAAATCAGCCCCAGCATTTT
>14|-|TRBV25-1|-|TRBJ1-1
CASRVSGENTEAFF
TGTGCCAGCAGGGTGTCAGGGGAAAACACTGAAGCTTTCTTT
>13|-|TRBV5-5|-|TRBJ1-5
CASSLNWDIPQHF
TGTGCCAGCAGCTTGAATTGGGACATCCCCCAGCATTTT
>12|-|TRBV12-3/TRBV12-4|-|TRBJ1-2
CASSLGAYGYTF
TGTGCCAGCAGTTTAGGGGCCTATGGCTACACCTTC
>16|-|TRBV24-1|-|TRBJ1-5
CATSDSAGTPVSPQHF
TGTGCCACCAGTGATTCCGCCGGGACTCCCGTCAGCCCCCAGCATTTT
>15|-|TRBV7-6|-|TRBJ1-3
CASSRPTFSGNTIYF
TGTGCCAGCAGCCGTCCGACATTCTCTGGAAACACCATATATTTT
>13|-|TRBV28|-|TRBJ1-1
CASSLMVSTEAFF
TGTGCCAGCAGTTTGATGGTGAGCACTGAAGCTTTCTTT
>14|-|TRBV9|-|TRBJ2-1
CASSVGRVYNEQFF
TGTGCCAGCAGCGTAGGACGGGTTTACAATGAGCAGTTCTTC
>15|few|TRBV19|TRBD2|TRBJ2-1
CASSIGLAGVNEQFF
TGTGCCAGTAGTATAGGACTAGCGGGGGTCAATGAGCAGTTCTTC
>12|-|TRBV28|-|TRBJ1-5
CASSNSNQPQHF
TGTGCCAGTAGCAATAGCAATCAGCCCCAGCATTTT
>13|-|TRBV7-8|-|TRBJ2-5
CASSRGLEETQYF
TGTGCCAGCAGCCGGGGACTGGAAGAGACCCAGTACTTC
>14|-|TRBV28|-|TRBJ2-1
CATLGWSSYNEQFF
TGTGCCACACTTGGTTGGAGCTCCTACAATGAGCAGTTCTTC
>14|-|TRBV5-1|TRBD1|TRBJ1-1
CASRLTGSATEAFF
TGCGCCAGCAGGTTGACAGGGTCGGCCACTGAAGCTTTCTTT
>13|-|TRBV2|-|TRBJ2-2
CASTRTNTGELFF
TGTGCCAGCACGCGGACGAACACCGGGGAGCTGTTTTTT
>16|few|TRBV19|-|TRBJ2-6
CASSSPSRAGANVLTF
TGTGCCAGTAGTAGCCCCAGCCGGGCTGGGGCCAACGTCCTGACTTTC
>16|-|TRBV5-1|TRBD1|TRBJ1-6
CASSPGQGIGNSPLHF
TGCGCCAGCAGCCCGGGACAGGGTATAGGGAATTCACCCCTCCACTTT
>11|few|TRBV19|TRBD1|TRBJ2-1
CASDRVYEQFF
TGTGCTTCGGACAGGGTCTATGAGCAGTTCTTC
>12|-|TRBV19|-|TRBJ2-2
CASNRNTGELFF
TGTGCCAGTAACAGGAACACCGGGGAGCTGTTTTTT
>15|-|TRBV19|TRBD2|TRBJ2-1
CASRTLAGAYNEQFF
TGTGCCAGTAGAACCCTAGCGGGAGCCTACAATGAGCAGTTCTTC
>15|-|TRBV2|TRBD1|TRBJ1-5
CASREDRAMNQPQHF
TGTGCCAGCAGAGAGGACAGGGCCATGAATCAGCCCCAGCATTTT
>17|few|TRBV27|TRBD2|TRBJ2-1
CASSQNPGLAGYSEQFF
TGTGCCAGCAGTCAAAATCCGGGACTAGCGGGGTACAGTGAGCAGTTCTTC
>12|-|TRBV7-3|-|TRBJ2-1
CASSSGFNEQFF
TGTGCCAGCAGTTCAGGGTTCAATGAGCAGTTCTTC
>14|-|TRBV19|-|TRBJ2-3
CASSIQVGADTQYF
TGTGCCAGTAGTATACAGGTCGGGGCAGATACGCAGTATTTT
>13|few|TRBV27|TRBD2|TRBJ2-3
CATRTSGRHTQYF
TGTGCCACCAGGACTAGCGGGAGACATACGCAGTATTTT
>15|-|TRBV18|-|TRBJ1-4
CASSPPNREGEKLFF
TGTGCCAGCTCACCACCGAACAGGGAGGGGGAAAAACTGTTTTTT
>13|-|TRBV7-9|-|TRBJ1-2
CASSLDQGYGYTF
TGTGCCAGCAGCTTAGACCAGGGTTATGGCTACACCTTC
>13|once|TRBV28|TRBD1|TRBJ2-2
CASGDRGTGELFF
TGTGCCAGCGGGGACAGAGGCACCGGGGAGCTGTTTTTT
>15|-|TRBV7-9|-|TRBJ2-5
CATQKGLAKQETQYF
TGTGCCACACAGAAGGGATTAGCGAAACAAGAGACCCAGTACTTC
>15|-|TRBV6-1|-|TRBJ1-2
CASSEGQAANYGYTF
TGTGCCAGCAGTGAAGGACAGGCAGCTAACTATGGCTACACCTTC
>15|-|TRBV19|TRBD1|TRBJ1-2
CASCRKGQGRTGYTF
TGTGCCAGTTGTAGAAAAGGACAGGGCCGGACGGGCTACACCTTC
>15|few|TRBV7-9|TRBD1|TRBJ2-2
CASSHSRQGPGELFF
TGTGCCAGCAGCCATTCGCGACAGGGGCCCGGGGAGCTGTTTTTT
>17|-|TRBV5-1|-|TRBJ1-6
CASSPISGGLNNSPLHF
TGCGCCAGCAGCCCAATAAGCGGGGGGTTAAATAATTCACCCCTCCACTTT
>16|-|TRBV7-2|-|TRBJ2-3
CASSPPGGLSTDTQYF
TGTGCCAGCAGCCCGCCAGGAGGGCTGAGCACAGATACGCAGTATTTT